These 8 T cell receptor beta chains were all obtained from the same sample, sequenced in a study of blood T cell repertoires in COVID-19. TCRdb keeps only in-frame clones here, not all; method: immunoSEQ multiplex PCR. Seen here are about 160,000 clones, around nine tenths observed once, and the top ten hold approximately 10%. Material for sequencing was peripheral blood. All receptors come from a woman aged 70 to 79 with COVID-19, enrolled during active disease.

The chain combines TRBV5-6 with TRBJ2-5; 12 nucleotides line up with TRBD2. The germline V gene has CDR1 SGHDT and CDR2 YYEEEE. This CDR3 region has 18 residues. V lost 4 bases to trimming and J lost 2 bases; unmatched junction nucleotides: 12. The CDR3 region is CASSVAYRTSGVQETQYF. The CDR3 DNA reads TGTGCCAGCAGCGTCGCATATCGGACTAGCGGGGTTCAAGAGACCCAGTACTTC.

The chain combines TRBV5-1 with TRBJ1-3; 9 bases align to TRBD1. CDR1 SGHRS and CDR2 YFSETQ come from the germline V gene. The J segment lost 7 bases and the V segment lost 8 bases, leaving 7 bases of the junction unmatched. The CDR3 has 13 amino acids. In DNA, the CDR3 is TGCGCCAGTTGGGACAGGGACGAGAACACCATATATTTT. It specifies CASWDRDENTIYF.

The chain combines TRBV20-1 with TRBJ2-1, with TRBD1 as a possible D gene (7 bases). The V and J ends lost 7 bases and 7 bases respectively, with 11 bases between them. Germline assignment: CDR1 DFQATT and CDR2 SNEGSKA (reference sequence). CDR3 length: 11 residues. CDR3: CSEQGRNEQFF. DNA for the CDR3: TGCAGTGAACAGGGGAGGAATGAGCAGTTCTTC.

The chain recombines TRBV9 with TRBJ2-2, with D maybe TRBD1 (7 bases). V was pared by 0 bases and J by 4 bases, with 16 bases between. Germline lookup yields CDR1 SGDLS and CDR2 YYNGEE. This CDR3 is built from 17 residues. In nucleotides, the CDR3 is TGTGCCAGCAGCGTAGGGAGGGGACAGAGCTCCACCGGGGAGCTGTTTTTT. As protein: CASSVGRGQSSTGELFF.

V and J are TRBV7-2 and TRBJ1-1; 8 bases map to TRBD1. Germline assignment: CDR1 SGHTA and CDR2 FQGNSA. The CDR3 is made up of 15 amino acids. With V trimmed by 5 bases and J by 5 bases, 10 bases remained unmatched. CDR3: CASSPDRGLPTEAFF. The DNA of the CDR3 is TGTGCCAGCAGCCCCGACAGGGGCCTTCCGACTGAAGCTTTCTTT.

This chain links TRBV9 with TRBJ1-2; 8 bases match TRBD1. Germline V gene sequence: CDR1 SGDLS, CDR2 YYNGEE. The CDR3 runs 16 residues. J lost 0 bases, V lost 1 base, and 5 bases had no gene match. CDR3 sequence (DNA): TGTGCCAGCAGCGTATTAGGGACAGGAACTAACTATGGCTACACCTTC. Protein product: CASSVLGTGTNYGYTF.

This sequence joins TRBV3-1 (or the pseudogene TRBV3-2) and TRBJ2-2, with unresolved D. CDR1 LGHDT and CDR2 YNNKEL come from the germline V gene (reference sequence). V lost 5 bases to trimming and J lost 6 bases, with 10 bases between them. The CDR3 length is 13 residues. In DNA form, the CDR3 reads TGTGCCAGCAGCTTTCCCAGCGCCGGGGAGCTGTTTTTT. Translated, it gives CASSFPSAGELFF.

V is TRBV5-4 and J is TRBJ2-7; the match to TRBD1 covers 10 bases. V shed 4 bases, J shed 2 bases, and the junction held 9 bases outside the gene matches. The germline gives CDR1 SGHNT, CDR2 YYREEE (reference sequence). The CDR3 totals 16 residues. Written as DNA, the CDR3 is TGTGCCAGCAGCATGGGGGGAGGACAGGGGGCCTACGAGCAGTACTTC. Translation gives CASSMGGGQGAYEQYF. The full variable domain, completed using reference TRBV5-4 and TRBJ2-7, is ETGVTQSPTHLIKTRGQQVTLRCSSQSGHNTVSWYQQALGQGPQFIFQYYREEENGRGNFPPRFSGLQFPNYSSELNVNALELDDSALYLCASSMGGGQGAYEQYFGPGTRLTVT.